These T cell receptor beta chains were read from a single sample in a study of T-cell reconstitution after alpha-beta-depleted transplantation in children. TCRdb ran MiXCR on the PCR reads and lists one entry per CDR3 protein. The sample consists of approximately 210,000 distinct CDR3 sequences, 17% of them appearing once. The specimen comprised PBMCs, mostly from graft donor cells, sampled 360 days after TCRalphabeta/CD19-depleted stem cell transplant. The receptors were sampled from a male patient between 2 and 15 years old who had a stem cell transplant for acute lymphoblastic leukemia, so the T cells may come from the graft donor. The CDR3 runs from the conserved cysteine through the conserved F or W. Each record gives: V gene, D gene, J gene, clone size, CDR3 DNA, CDR3 protein. The D gene is left open where the match is weak. Rows may omit the clone size; those that give it use once, few, many or a size class.

TRBV28	-	TRBJ1-2	-	TGTGCCAGCACTAGGACGGGGGACGGATATGGCTACACCTTC	CASTRTGDGYGYTF
TRBV11-2	-	TRBJ2-7	-	TGTGCCAGCAGCCCAGGCCCACAGGGATCCGAGCAGTACTTC	CASSPGPQGSEQYF
TRBV11-3	-	TRBJ2-7	-	TGTGCCAGCAGCGCCCTACCGGGACAACCCTACGAGCAGTACTTC	CASSALPGQPYEQYF
TRBV12-3/TRBV12-4	-	TRBJ2-7	-	TGTGCCAGCAGTTTCGGGGTCTCCTACGAGCAGTACTTC	CASSFGVSYEQYF
TRBV6-5	TRBD1	TRBJ1-1	-	TGTGCCAGCAGTTACCCGGGACAGGCGATTTTT	CASSYPGQAIF
TRBV6-2/TRBV6-3	-	TRBJ2-2	-	TGTGCCAGCAGAAGAGCTGGGGAGCTGTTTTTT	CASRRAGELFF
TRBV2	-	TRBJ2-2	few	TGTGCCAGCAGTGTTCAGGGGCAAACCACCGGGGAGCTGTTTTTT	CASSVQGQTTGELFF
TRBV5-6	-	TRBJ2-1	few	TGTGCCAGCAGCTTGTATAGGGCCTACAATGAGCAGTTCTTC	CASSLYRAYNEQFF
TRBV4-3	-	TRBJ1-1	few	TGCGCCAGCAGCCCACAAACCGCAGGGCTCACTGAAGCTTTCTTT	CASSPQTAGLTEAFF
TRBV20-1	-	TRBJ1-1	-	TGCAGTGCTAGAGCTCCCAACACTGAAGCTTTCTTT	CSARAPNTEAFF
TRBV27	-	TRBJ1-2	many	TGTGCCAGCAGTTCCGGTAATAGAGGGGATGGTGGCTATGGCTACACCTTC	CASSSGNRGDGGYGYTF
TRBV28	-	TRBJ1-6	-	TGTGCCAGCAAAGGGACTACTGCCCCCCTCCACTTT	CASKGTTAPLHF
TRBV24-1	TRBD1	TRBJ2-1	-	TGTGCCTATGACAGGGGCAGCTCCTACAATGAGCAGTTCTTC	CAYDRGSSYNEQFF
TRBV28	TRBD1	TRBJ2-7	-	TGTGCCAGCAGTACCGGGACAGTTCTCTACGAGCAGTACTTC	CASSTGTVLYEQYF
TRBV10-1	-	TRBJ1-1	-	TGCGCCAGCAGTGAAAGGCTGTTGAACACTGAAGCTTTCTTT	CASSERLLNTEAFF
TRBV6-5	TRBD1	TRBJ1-4	few	TGTGCCAGCAGTTGGGACAGGGCGGAGGGAAAACTGTTTTTT	CASSWDRAEGKLFF
TRBV5-4	TRBD2	TRBJ2-7	-	TGTGCCAGCAGCGCCGGACTAGCGGGGGATTTCTACGAGCAGTACTTC	CASSAGLAGDFYEQYF
TRBV29-1	-	TRBJ2-1	few	TGCAGCGTTGGCCAGGGTAGGCTAGGCTACAATGAGCAGTTCTTC	CSVGQGRLGYNEQFF
TRBV11-2	-	TRBJ2-2	-	TGTGCCAGCAGCTTAGTCAAGGGGCGGGCCGGGGAGCTGTTTTTT	CASSLVKGRAGELFF
TRBV5-1	TRBD2	TRBJ2-5	few	TGCGCCAGCACCGCTTCTGTAGCGGGGGCTCTCCAAGAGACCCAGTACTTC	CASTASVAGALQETQYF
TRBV24-1	-	TRBJ2-2	few	TGTGCCACCAGTGAGGCCCGGGGAAGGAACACCGGGGAGCTGTTTTTT	CATSEARGRNTGELFF
TRBV7-2	-	TRBJ2-1	few	TGTGCCAGCAGTCCCAAAAGCCGGACTGCCCACAATGAGCAGTTCTTC	CASSPKSRTAHNEQFF
TRBV4-1	-	TRBJ1-1	many	TGCGCCAGCAGCCAAGAAGGTCATGGGGCATTCACTGAAGCTTTCTTT	CASSQEGHGAFTEAFF
TRBV20-1	-	TRBJ2-3	-	TGCAGTGCCCCATTGGGGAGCGACCCCACAGATACGCAGTATTTT	CSAPLGSDPTDTQYF
TRBV29-1	TRBD1	TRBJ2-3	-	TGCAGCGGCGCCGTCCAGGGGGCCCCCACAGATACGCAGTATTTT	CSGAVQGAPTDTQYF
TRBV12-3/TRBV12-4	TRBD1	TRBJ1-5	few	TGTGCCAGCAGTAAAACAGGGGGCGTCGGTCAGCCCCAGCATTTT	CASSKTGGVGQPQHF
TRBV6-1	TRBD2	TRBJ2-3	few	TGTGCCAGCAGTGATTACGGAGCGGGGGGTGGCACAGATACGCAGTATTTT	CASSDYGAGGGTDTQYF
TRBV5-1	-	TRBJ2-1	few	TGCGCCAGCAGCACTAGGAATGAGCAGTTCTTC	CASSTRNEQFF
TRBV5-1	-	TRBJ1-5	-	TGCGCCAGCAGCTTGGGGGCAGGATGGCATTTT	CASSLGAGWHF
TRBV4-2	-	TRBJ2-5	-	TGTGCCAGCAGCCCCGCCCCGGGTCACCCCCAAGAGACCCAGTACTTC	CASSPAPGHPQETQYF
TRBV2	-	TRBJ2-2	-	TGTGCCAGCAGCGGTTCCGGGACGTTGAACACCGGGGAGCTGTTTTTT	CASSGSGTLNTGELFF